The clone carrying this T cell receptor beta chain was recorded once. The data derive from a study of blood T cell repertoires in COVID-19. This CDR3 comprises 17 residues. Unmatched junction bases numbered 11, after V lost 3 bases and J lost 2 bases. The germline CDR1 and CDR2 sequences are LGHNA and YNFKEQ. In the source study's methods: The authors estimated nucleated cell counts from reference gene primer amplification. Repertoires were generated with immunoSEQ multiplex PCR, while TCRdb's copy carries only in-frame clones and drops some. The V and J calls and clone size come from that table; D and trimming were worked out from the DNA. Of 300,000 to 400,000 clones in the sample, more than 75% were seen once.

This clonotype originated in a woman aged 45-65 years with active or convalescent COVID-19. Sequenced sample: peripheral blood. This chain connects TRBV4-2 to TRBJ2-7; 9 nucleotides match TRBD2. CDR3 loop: CASSQAVSSGETYEQYF. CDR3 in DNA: TGTGCCAGCAGCCAGGCCGTTTCTAGCGGGGAGACCTACGAGCAGTACTTC.